The TCR beta chain under discussion was sequenced for a study of Graves' ophthalmopathy and Graves' hyperthyroidism. The study's findings and limits: Using a 13-signature model, the authors split ophthalmopathy from stable hyperthyroidism, with 85% to 90% sensitivity and approximately 84% specificity.

The sample holds many counts of this clonotype. Its specificity is unknown. The germline V gene encodes CDR1 SGHTA and CDR2 FQGNSA. The V end was cut by 7 bases, the J end by 1 base, with 13 bases between. This CDR3 is built from 14 residues. Recruitment covered hyperthyroidism patients aged 18 to 65 whose new diagnosis was of under 2 months' duration. Diagnosis used clinical symptoms, serum thyroxine, TRAb, thyroid ultrasound and orbital computed tomography. Scientists amplified the TCR beta CDR3 regions from RNA transcripts. A first-round RT-PCR used HTBI primers, followed by a second-round multiplex PCR. Using its own MiXCR run on the multiplex PCR reads, TCRdb lists one record per CDR3 protein. The data show about 550,000 distinct CDR3 sequences, about 35% seen once.

Sequencing used peripheral blood or thyroid tissue (not recorded which). The rearrangement links TRBV7-2 to TRBJ1-2; perhaps TRBD1 as D (5 bases). This clonotype was sampled from an adult man with Graves' hyperthyroidism. The CDR3 DNA follows: TGTGCCAGCACCCCTTCCAGGGATAACTATGGCTACACCTTC. It specifies CASTPSRDNYGYTF.